Each of the 17 T cell receptor beta chains below was sequenced from the same sample in a study of identical twins. TCRdb itself ran the 5' RACE reads through MiXCR, one entry per CDR3 protein. The table has under 900,000 distinct CDR3 sequences, roughly an eighth seen once. This same sample was also part of a study on yellow fever vaccine responses in identical twins.

Material for sequencing was PBMCs. These receptors were collected from a woman aged 18-29 years in good health.

There are a few counts of this clonotype. The chain carries TRBV27 and TRBJ2-1; D is possibly TRBD1 (5 bases). The length of the CDR3 is 14 residues. The germline V gene has CDR1 MNHEY and CDR2 SMNVEV (reference sequence). The V and J ends lost 2 bases and 4 bases respectively, with 9 bases between them. CDR3 in amino acids: CASSLVGRYNEQFF. DNA of the CDR3: TGTGCCAGCAGTTTAGTGGGGCGTTACAATGAGCAGTTCTTC.

The genes are TRBV7-2 and TRBJ1-3; possibly TRBD1 for D (5 bases). This CDR3 comprises 15 residues. V was cut by 4 bases and J by 7 bases, with 17 bases left in between. Germline CDR1 is SGHTA and CDR2 is FQGNSA. Here the CDR3 DNA reads TGTGCCAGCAGCTCACAACCAGGGATATGGAACACCATATATTTT. Residues: CASSSQPGIWNTIYF.

The chain couples TRBV5-5 to TRBJ2-1, with 10 bases matching TRBD2. The germline gives CDR1 SGHKS, CDR2 YYEKEE (reference sequence). This CDR3 has 15 amino acids. The trim removed 4 bases at V and 3 bases at J, leaving 4 bases unmatched. CDR3 DNA sequence: TGTGCCAGCAGCCGGATAGCGGGAGGCTACAATGAGCAGTTCTTC. This sequence encodes CASSRIAGGYNEQFF.

The J gene is TRBJ1-1, the V gene TRBV11-2; D unclear. Germline CDR1 and CDR2: SGHAT and FQNNGV. The V end was cut by 2 bases, the J end by 7 bases, with 11 bases between. The CDR3 consists of 13 residues. CDR3 DNA sequence: TGTGCCAGCAGCTTAAGCGTAGTCAGTGAAGCTTTCTTT. Amino acids: CASSLSVVSEAFF.

V and J are TRBV5-1 and TRBJ2-3; D might be TRBD2 (6 bases). V was pared by 5 bases and J by 2 bases, with 15 bases between. The germline CDR1 and CDR2 sequences are SGHRS and YFSETQ. This CDR3 region has 15 residues. DNA for the CDR3: TGCGCCAGCAGGTTCGATGGGGGGAACACAGATACGCAGTATTTT. Protein: CASRFDGGNTDTQYF.

The chain is built from TRBV28 and TRBJ2-7; perhaps TRBD1 as D (5 bases). Germline CDR1 MDHEN, CDR2 SYDVKM. The CDR3 contains 14 residues. The V gene lost 4 bases and the J gene lost 4 bases, with 14 bases spanning the gap. CDR3 amino acids: CASSSHQGSYEQYV. The DNA of the CDR3 is TGTGCCAGCAGTTCGCACCAGGGATCTTACGAGCAGTACGTC.

The CDR3 DNA sequence: TGTGCCAGCAGACGTCTTAGCGGGGGGGCGGGCACCGGGGAGCTGTTTTTT. It specifies CASRRLSGGAGTGELFF. The chain couples TRBV12-3 or TRBV12-4 to TRBJ2-2; 11 positions agree with TRBD2. The CDR3 sequence is 17 residues long. J gave up 4 bases and V 6 bases, and 10 bases lay outside the gene matches.

This clonotype was detected only a few times. This chain connects TRBV10-3 to TRBJ2-7, with D possibly TRBD1 on 6 matching bases. The length of the CDR3 is 13 residues. CDR1 is ENHRY, CDR2 SYGVKD, per germline. Trimming removed 6 bases at V and 6 bases at J, with 15 bases between. CDR3 loop: CAISEQGRGEQYV. As DNA, the CDR3 is TGTGCCATCAGCGAACAGGGCCGGGGCGAGCAGTACGTC.

The CDR3 DNA is TGTGCCAGCAGCTCCGGGGCTGCTGCTGGGGAGCTGTTTTTT. Translating gives CASSSGAAAGELFF. This chain links TRBV7-2 with TRBJ2-2; D might be TRBD1 or TRBD2, each matching 5 bases. Trimming stripped 4 bases from V and 8 bases from J, with 14 bases between. The V gene's germline CDR1 is SGHTA and CDR2 FQGNSA. There are 14 residues in the CDR3.

The CDR3 region is CSAREGGRNEQFF. The CDR3 nucleotides read TGCAGTGCTAGAGAGGGGGGCAGGAATGAGCAGTTCTTC. J is TRBJ2-1 and V is TRBV20-1, with D tentatively TRBD1 or TRBD2 (6 bases each). The CDR3 is 13 amino acids. CDR1 is DFQATT and CDR2 is SNEGSKA in the germline V gene (reference sequence). V was trimmed by 0 bases and J by 7 bases, leaving 10 bases between them.

The chain carries TRBV2 and TRBJ1-2; 7 bases line up with TRBD1. Germline CDR1 and CDR2: SNHLY and FYNNEI. This CDR3 has 11 residues. V trimming: 10 bases; J trimming: 7 bases; junction bases outside the gene matches: 6. Written as DNA, the CDR3 is TGTGCCACACAGGGGAGTGTTGGCTACACCTTC. This gives the protein CATQGSVGYTF. Full variable domain (outside the CDR3, taken from reference TRBV2 and TRBJ1-2): EPEVTQTPSHQVTQMGQEVILRCVPISNHLYFYWYRQILGQKVEFLVSFYNNEISEKSEIFDDQFSVERPDGSNFTLKIRSTKLEDSAMYFCATQGSVGYTFGSGTRLTVV.

This clonotype was observed a handful of times. The chain combines TRBV4-1 with TRBJ1-1; D ambiguous. Germline CDR1 reads MGHRA; CDR2 reads YSYEKL. The CDR3 has 14 residues. Trimming cost V 3 bases and J 3 bases, with 11 bases left between them. Here the CDR3 DNA reads TGCGCCAGCAGCCAGCGTCTAAGGGACACTGAAGCTTTCTTT. This translates into CASSQRLRDTEAFF.

The rearrangement links TRBV12-2 to TRBJ2-7; the DNA was not compared with TRBD1, the D call given in the table. TRBV12-2 is recorded as a pseudogene. This CDR3 has 13 residues. The CDR3 DNA reads TGTGCAAGTCGCTTACCAGGGTCCTACGAGCAGTACGTC. It specifies CASRLPGSYEQYV.

At least ten counts were recorded for this clonotype. V and J are TRBV5-1 and TRBJ2-3, with a possible D match to TRBD1 (5 bases). Per germline, CDR1 SGHRS and CDR2 YFSETQ. V gave up 3 bases and J gave up 2 bases, with 10 bases separating them. The CDR3 has 14 residues. The CDR3: CASSSRQSTDTQYF. As DNA, the CDR3 is TGCGCCAGCAGCTCGAGACAGTCCACAGATACGCAGTATTTT.

The chain is built from TRBV25-1 and TRBJ2-3; 8 bases agree with TRBD2. Germline V gene data show CDR1 as MGHDK and CDR2 as SYGVNS. J was trimmed by 2 bases and V by 1 base; bases with no gene match: 5. CDR3 length: 16 amino acids. DNA for the CDR3: TGTGCCAGCAGTGAATTTCTAGCGGGTTTCACAGATACGCAGTATTTT. Amino acids: CASSEFLAGFTDTQYF.

A few counts support this clonotype. V usage is TRBV20-1 and J usage is TRBJ1-5; D gene ambiguous. Germline CDR1 is DFQATT and CDR2 is SNEGSKA (reference sequence). This CDR3 is 17 amino acids long. V gave up 0 bases and J gave up 6 bases, with 21 bases separating them. In DNA, the CDR3 is TGCAGTGCTAGAGATCCCAGTGATGGGTTGAGAGGTCAGCCCCAGCATTTT. It encodes CSARDPSDGLRGQPQHF.

This clonotype was picked up many times. CDR3 in DNA: TGTGCCACCGCCGAGGATGCTAGCGGGAGTCTGCCCGTTCCGGATGAGCAGTTCTTC. It codes for CATAEDASGSLPVPDEQFF. The genes are TRBV24-1 and TRBJ2-1; TRBD2 matches 10 bases. The V gene end was trimmed by 9 bases and the J gene end by 8 bases; junction bases not matched to a gene: 24. There are 19 residues in the CDR3. Germline-derived CDR1 and CDR2 are KGHDR and SFDVKD.